A selection of T cell receptor beta chains follows, all from one sample in a study of shared clonotypes between healthy human individuals. Using immunoSEQ multiplex PCR, the repertoire was profiled, and TCRdb retains in-frame clones only, with some absent. The sample has 490,000 or so clones, 70% to 80% seen once. Specimen: PBMCs. The receptors come from a woman between 40 and 55 years old in good health. Some clones in this sample may be carry-over from other donors' samples. The CDR3 runs from the conserved cysteine through the conserved F or W. The D gene is left open where the match is weak. Clone size is shown for a subset of rows, as once, few, many or a class of expanded clone.

D: .
J: TRBJ2-7
V: TRBV7-3
size: .
DNA: TGTGCCAGCCTACGACAGAATTCCTACGAGCAGTACTTC
CDR3: CASLRQNSYEQYF

D: TRBD2
J: TRBJ2-1
V: TRBV2
size: .
DNA: TGTGCCAGCAGTGTACAGCGGGAGGGGAATGAGCAGTTCTTC
CDR3: CASSVQREGNEQFF

D: .
J: TRBJ2-2
V: TRBV5-5
size: .
DNA: TGTGCCAGCAGCTTTATCGGAGATTGGACCGGGGAGCTGTTTTTT
CDR3: CASSFIGDWTGELFF

D: TRBD2
J: TRBJ2-7
V: TRBV27
size: .
DNA: TGTGCCAGCAGTTATAGCGGGAGAGGCGAGCAGTACTTC
CDR3: CASSYSGRGEQYF

D: .
J: TRBJ2-1
V: TRBV4-2
size: .
DNA: TGTGCCAGCAGCTCCGGGACTGGCTCCTACAATGAGCAGTTCTTC
CDR3: CASSSGTGSYNEQFF

D: TRBD1
J: TRBJ1-2
V: TRBV19
size: .
DNA: TGTGCCAGTAGTAGACAGGGTGAATATGGCTACACCTTC
CDR3: CASSRQGEYGYTF

D: .
J: TRBJ2-7
V: TRBV6-1
size: .
DNA: TGTGCCAGCAGTAACGAACCCGCCTACGAGCAGTACTTC
CDR3: CASSNEPAYEQYF

D: .
J: TRBJ2-3
V: TRBV2
size: .
DNA: TGTGCCAGCAGTGAAAGGGCTAGCGATAGCACAGATACGCAGTATTTT
CDR3: CASSERASDSTDTQYF

D: .
J: TRBJ1-2
V: TRBV5-6
size: .
DNA: TGTGCCAGCAGCTTGAATGGGGAACTCGGCTATGGCTACACCTTC
CDR3: CASSLNGELGYGYTF

D: .
J: TRBJ2-4
V: TRBV28
size: .
DNA: TGTGCCAGCAGCTCCGGTCGAATTCAGTACTTC
CDR3: CASSSGRIQYF

D: .
J: TRBJ2-6
V: TRBV15
size: .
DNA: TGTGCCACCAGCAGAGAGGGAACCAGCTCTGGGGCCAACGTCCTGACTTTC
CDR3: CATSREGTSSGANVLTF

D: .
J: TRBJ2-1
V: TRBV5-5
size: .
DNA: TGTGCCAGCAGTTTTAGGGATTTACCGGAGGGGGAGCAGTTCTTC
CDR3: CASSFRDLPEGEQFF

D: TRBD1
J: TRBJ1-5
V: TRBV11-1
size: .
DNA: TGTGCCAGCAGACAAGGGACAGGGGAGGGGAGTAATCAGCCCCAGCATTTT
CDR3: CASRQGTGEGSNQPQHF

D: .
J: TRBJ2-3
V: TRBV11-2
size: .
DNA: TGTGCCAGCAGCCCATTTTATGGCGGGTCCCGCACAGATACGCAGTATTTT
CDR3: CASSPFYGGSRTDTQYF

D: TRBD1
J: TRBJ2-3
V: TRBV2
size: few
DNA: TGTGCCAGCAGTCGACAGGGTACCACAGATACGCAGTATTTT
CDR3: CASSRQGTTDTQYF

D: .
J: TRBJ2-1
V: TRBV10-2
size: .
DNA: TGCGCCAGCAGGGAGGGCCAAGCCTACAATGAGCAGTTCTTC
CDR3: CASREGQAYNEQFF

D: .
J: TRBJ1-5
V: TRBV15
size: .
DNA: TGTGCCACCAGCAGAGATGATCAGCCCCAGCATTTT
CDR3: CATSRDDQPQHF

D: TRBD2
J: TRBJ2-1
V: TRBV28
size: .
DNA: TGTGCCAGCAGGACCATTCTAGCGGATAGCTCCTACAATGAGCAGTTCTTC
CDR3: CASRTILADSSYNEQFF

D: .
J: TRBJ2-1
V: TRBV7-3
size: .
DNA: TGTGCCAGCAGCCCCAGGGGGCTAGCGGGGACCGAGGGGTTGGACAATGAGCAGTTCTTC
CDR3: CASSPRGLAGTEGLDNEQFF

D: TRBD1
J: TRBJ2-1
V: TRBV28
size: .
DNA: TGTGCCAGCAGTTCGGGAGCCGGGACAGGGGGCAATGAGCAGTTCTTC
CDR3: CASSSGAGTGGNEQFF

D: TRBD1
J: TRBJ2-1
V: TRBV6-5
size: .
DNA: TGTGCCAGCAGTCAACAGGGGGACTTCAACAATGAGCAGTTCTTC
CDR3: CASSQQGDFNNEQFF

D: .
J: TRBJ2-7
V: TRBV6-5
size: .
DNA: TGTGCCAGCAGCCTCAGGCGCACCTTCTACGAGCAGTACTTC
CDR3: CASSLRRTFYEQYF

D: TRBD2
J: TRBJ2-2
V: TRBV10-1
size: .
DNA: TGCGCCAGCAGCACTAGCGGAACGAACACCGGGGAGCTGTTTTTT
CDR3: CASSTSGTNTGELFF

D: TRBD2
J: TRBJ2-7
V: TRBV6-6
size: .
DNA: TGTGCCAGCAGTTACTCGATCAGCGGGACCTACGAGCAGTACTTC
CDR3: CASSYSISGTYEQYF

D: TRBD2
J: TRBJ2-3
V: TRBV28
size: .
DNA: TGTGCCACCAGATATAGACTAGCGGGAGGGCCCTGGGAAGATACGCAGTATTTT
CDR3: CATRYRLAGGPWEDTQYF

D: TRBD1
J: TRBJ2-7
V: TRBV5-1
size: .
DNA: TGCGCCAGTGGGACAGATCCCTCCTACGAGCAGTACTTC
CDR3: CASGTDPSYEQYF

D: .
J: TRBJ2-7
V: TRBV4-1
size: once
DNA: TGCGCCAGCAGCCACCCGGGACTTCGGTACGAGCAGTACTTC
CDR3: CASSHPGLRYEQYF

D: .
J: TRBJ2-5
V: TRBV7-3
size: .
DNA: TGTGCCAGCAGCTTAAATGGCTTGCTAGAGACCCAGTACTTC
CDR3: CASSLNGLLETQYF

D: .
J: TRBJ2-3
V: TRBV12-5
size: .
DNA: TGTGCTAGTGCCAACCTCGCGGTTAGCACAGATACGCAGTATTTT
CDR3: CASANLAVSTDTQYF

D: TRBD2
J: TRBJ2-7
V: TRBV5-4
size: .
DNA: TGTGCCAGCAGCTTGGTGATAGCGGGAGTTCTCGAGCAGTACTTC
CDR3: CASSLVIAGVLEQYF

D: TRBD2
J: TRBJ2-4
V: TRBV11-2
size: .
DNA: TGTGCCAGCAGCTTCGGGACTAGCGGGACCCCAGTCATTCAGTACTTC
CDR3: CASSFGTSGTPVIQYF

D: TRBD2
J: TRBJ2-1
V: TRBV11-2
size: .
DNA: TGTGCCAGCAGCCGTACTAGCGGGGTAAACAATGAGCAGTTCTTC
CDR3: CASSRTSGVNNEQFF

D: .
J: TRBJ2-2
V: TRBV6-1
size: .
DNA: TGTGCCAGCAGAGGACAGCACGGGGAGCTGTTTTTT
CDR3: CASRGQHGELFF

D: TRBD1
J: TRBJ2-3
V: TRBV7-9
size: .
DNA: TGTGCCAGCCCGACCGGGACAGGGAACACAGATACGCAGTATTTT
CDR3: CASPTGTGNTDTQYF

D: TRBD2
J: TRBJ2-5
V: TRBV27
size: .
DNA: TGTGCCAGCAGGAGACTAGCGGGAAGACAAGAGACCCAGTACTTC
CDR3: CASRRLAGRQETQYF

D: TRBD1
J: TRBJ2-7
V: TRBV19
size: .
DNA: TGTGCCAGTAGTAGGACAGGGTCTTACGAGCAGTACTTC
CDR3: CASSRTGSYEQYF

D: TRBD2
J: TRBJ2-5
V: TRBV6-1
size: .
DNA: TGTGCCAGCAGTGGCGGGACTAGCGGGTGGCAAGAGACCCAGTACTTC
CDR3: CASSGGTSGWQETQYF

D: .
J: TRBJ1-5
V: TRBV30
size: few
DNA: TGTGCCTGGAGTGCGCTGAATAATCAGCCCCAGCATTTT
CDR3: CAWSALNNQPQHF

D: TRBD1
J: TRBJ2-1
V: TRBV7-2
size: .
DNA: TGTGCCAGCAGCTTAGGAGGACAGGGGGGCCTCAATGAGCAGTTCTTC
CDR3: CASSLGGQGGLNEQFF

D: .
J: TRBJ2-4
V: TRBV4-1
size: .
DNA: TGCGCCAGCAGCCAAGACCCAAAACTAGCATTGAACATTCAGTACTTC
CDR3: CASSQDPKLALNIQYF

D: TRBD2
J: TRBJ2-7
V: TRBV9
size: .
DNA: TGTGCCAGCAGCGAAGGTTCTAGCGGGAGAGTTAGGGACGAGCAGTACTTC
CDR3: CASSEGSSGRVRDEQYF

D: .
J: TRBJ2-3
V: TRBV28
size: .
DNA: TGTGCCAGCTGGACCCCCGCGAGAGATACGCAGTATTTT
CDR3: CASWTPARDTQYF

D: TRBD1
J: TRBJ1-1
V: TRBV7-9
size: .
DNA: TGTGCCAGCAGCTCACAGGGGGGCACTGAAGCTTTCTTT
CDR3: CASSSQGGTEAFF